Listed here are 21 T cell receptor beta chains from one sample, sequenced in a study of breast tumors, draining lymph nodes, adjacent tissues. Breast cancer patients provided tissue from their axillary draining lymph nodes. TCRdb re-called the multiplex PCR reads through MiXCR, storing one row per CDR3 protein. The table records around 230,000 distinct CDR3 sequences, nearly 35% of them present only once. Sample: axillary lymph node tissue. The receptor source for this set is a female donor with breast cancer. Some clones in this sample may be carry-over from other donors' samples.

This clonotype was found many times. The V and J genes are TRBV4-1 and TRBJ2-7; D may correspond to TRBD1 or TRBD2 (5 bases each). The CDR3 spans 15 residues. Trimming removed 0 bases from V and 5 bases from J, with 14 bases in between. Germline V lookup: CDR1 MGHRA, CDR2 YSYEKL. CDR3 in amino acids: CASSQEMRGDHEQYF. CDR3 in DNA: TGCGCCAGCAGCCAAGAAATGCGAGGGGACCACGAGCAGTACTTC.

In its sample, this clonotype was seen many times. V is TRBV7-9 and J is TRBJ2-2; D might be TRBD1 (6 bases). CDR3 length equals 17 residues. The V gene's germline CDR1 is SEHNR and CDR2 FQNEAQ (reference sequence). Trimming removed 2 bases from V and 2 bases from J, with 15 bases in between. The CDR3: CASSLSLQGRNTGELFF. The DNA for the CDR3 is TGTGCCAGCAGCTTAAGTTTACAGGGCCGTAACACCGGGGAGCTGTTTTTT.

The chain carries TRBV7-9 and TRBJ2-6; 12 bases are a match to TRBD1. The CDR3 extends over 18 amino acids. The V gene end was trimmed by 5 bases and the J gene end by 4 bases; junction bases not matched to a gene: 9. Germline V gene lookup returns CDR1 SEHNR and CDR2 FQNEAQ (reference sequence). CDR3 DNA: TGTGCCAGCAGCACCGGGACAGGGGGCGCTTACGGGGCCAACGTCCTGACTTTC. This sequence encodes CASSTGTGGAYGANVLTF. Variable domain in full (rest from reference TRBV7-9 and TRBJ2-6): DTGVSQNPRHKITKRGQNVTFRCDPISEHNRLYWYRQTLGQGPEFLTYFQNEAQLEKSRLLSDRFSAERPKGSFSTLEIQRTEQGDSAMYLCASSTGTGGAYGANVLTFGAGSRLTVL.

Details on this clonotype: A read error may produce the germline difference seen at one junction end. The CDR3 DNA is TGTGCCAGCAGTGAAAAGCTAGCGGGAGTCATTAGCTCCTACAATGACCAGTTCTTC. Translating it yields CASSEKLAGVISSYNDQFF. V gene TRBV2 combines with J gene TRBJ2-1, with 10 nucleotides matching TRBD2. The CDR3 totals 19 residues. CDR1 and CDR2 (germline): SNHLY, FYNNEI. The full variable domain, with the rest looked up from reference TRBV2 and TRBJ2-1, is EPEVTQTPSHQVTQMGQEVILRCVPISNHLYFYWYRQILGQKVEFLVSFYNNEISEKSEIFDDQFSVERPDGSNFTLKIRSTKLEDSAMYFCASSEKLAGVISSYNDQFFGPGTRLTVL.

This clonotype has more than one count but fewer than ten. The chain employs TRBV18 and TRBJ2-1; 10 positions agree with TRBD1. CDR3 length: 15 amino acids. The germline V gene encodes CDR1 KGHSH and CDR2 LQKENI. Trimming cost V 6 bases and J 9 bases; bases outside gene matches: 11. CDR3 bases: TGTGCCAGCTCCATCCAGACAGGGGGCGAGGGTGAGCAGTTCTTC. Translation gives CASSIQTGGEGEQFF.

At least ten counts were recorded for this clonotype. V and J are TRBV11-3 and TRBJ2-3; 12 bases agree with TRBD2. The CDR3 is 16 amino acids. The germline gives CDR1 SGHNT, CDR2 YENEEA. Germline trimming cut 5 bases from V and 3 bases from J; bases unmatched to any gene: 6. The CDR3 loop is CASSQTSGRWTDTQYF. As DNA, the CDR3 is TGTGCCAGCAGCCAAACTAGCGGGAGGTGGACAGATACGCAGTATTTT. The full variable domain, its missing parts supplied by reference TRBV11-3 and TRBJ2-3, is EAGVVQSPRYKIIEKKQPVAFWCNPISGHNTLYWYLQNLGQGPELLIRYENEEAVDDSQLPKDRFSAERLKGVDSTLKIQPAELGDSAVYLCASSQTSGRWTDTQYFGPGTRLTVL.

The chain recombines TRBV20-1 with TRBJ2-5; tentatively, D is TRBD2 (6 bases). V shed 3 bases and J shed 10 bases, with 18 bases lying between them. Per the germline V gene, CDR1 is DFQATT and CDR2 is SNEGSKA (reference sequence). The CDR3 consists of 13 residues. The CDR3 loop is CSARGGETRDQYF. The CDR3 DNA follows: TGCAGTGCTAGGGGGGGAGAAACAAGGGACCAGTACTTC.

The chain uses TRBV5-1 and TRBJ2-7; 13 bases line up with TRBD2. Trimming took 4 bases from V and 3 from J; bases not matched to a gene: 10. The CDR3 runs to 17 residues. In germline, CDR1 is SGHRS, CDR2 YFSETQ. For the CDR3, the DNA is TGCGCCAGCAGCCGGGGGGGACTAGCGGGAAGCGTCTACGAGCAGTACTTC. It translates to CASSRGGLAGSVYEQYF.

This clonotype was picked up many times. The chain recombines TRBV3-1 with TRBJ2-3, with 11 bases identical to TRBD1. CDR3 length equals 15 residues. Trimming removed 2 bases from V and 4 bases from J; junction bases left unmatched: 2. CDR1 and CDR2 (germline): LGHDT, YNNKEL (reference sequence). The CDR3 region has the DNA TGTGCCAGCAGCCAACGGACAGGGGGCGCAGATACGCAGTATTTT. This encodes CASSQRTGGADTQYF.

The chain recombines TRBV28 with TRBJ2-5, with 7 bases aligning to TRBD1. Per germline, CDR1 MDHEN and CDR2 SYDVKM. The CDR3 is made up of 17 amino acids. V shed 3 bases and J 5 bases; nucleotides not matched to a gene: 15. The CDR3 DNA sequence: TGTGCCAGCAGTTTTAGCCCGGGACAGCCCAACAGGGAGACCCAGTACTTC. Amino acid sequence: CASSFSPGQPNRETQYF.

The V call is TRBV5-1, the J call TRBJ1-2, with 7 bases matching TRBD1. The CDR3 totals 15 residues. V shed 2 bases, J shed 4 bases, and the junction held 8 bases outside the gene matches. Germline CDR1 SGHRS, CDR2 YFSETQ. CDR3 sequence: CASSFLAGQLYGYTF. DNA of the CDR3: TGCGCCAGCAGCTTTCTAGCGGGACAGCTCTATGGCTACACCTTC.

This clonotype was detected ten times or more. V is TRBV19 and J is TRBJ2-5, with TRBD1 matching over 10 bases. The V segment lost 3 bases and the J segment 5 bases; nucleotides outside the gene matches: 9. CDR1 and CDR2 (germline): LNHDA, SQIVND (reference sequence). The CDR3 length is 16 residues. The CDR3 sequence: CASSIYRDRGLETQYF. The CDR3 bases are TGTGCCAGTAGTATCTACCGGGACAGGGGCTTGGAGACCCAGTACTTC.

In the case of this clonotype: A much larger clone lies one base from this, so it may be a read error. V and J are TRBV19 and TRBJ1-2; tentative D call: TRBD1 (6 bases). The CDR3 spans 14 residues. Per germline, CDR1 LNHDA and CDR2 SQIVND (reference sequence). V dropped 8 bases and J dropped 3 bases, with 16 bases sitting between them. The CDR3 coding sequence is TGTGCCAGTGGTAGCGGCCCAGGGGACTATGGCTACACCTTC. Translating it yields CASGSGPGDYGYTF.

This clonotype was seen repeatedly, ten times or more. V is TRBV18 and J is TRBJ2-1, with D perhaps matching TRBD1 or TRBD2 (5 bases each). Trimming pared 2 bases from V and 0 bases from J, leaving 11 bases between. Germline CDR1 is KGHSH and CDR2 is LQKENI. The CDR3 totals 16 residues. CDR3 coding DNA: TGTGCCAGCTCACCAAGAGAGGGGAGCTCCTACAATGAGCAGTTCTTC. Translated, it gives CASSPREGSSYNEQFF.

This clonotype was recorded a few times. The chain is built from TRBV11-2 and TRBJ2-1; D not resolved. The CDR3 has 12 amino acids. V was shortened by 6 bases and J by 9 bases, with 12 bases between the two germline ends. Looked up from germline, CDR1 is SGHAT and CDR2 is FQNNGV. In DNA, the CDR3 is TGTGCCAGCAGGACGACGAGCATTGAGCAGTTCTTC. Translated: CASRTTSIEQFF.

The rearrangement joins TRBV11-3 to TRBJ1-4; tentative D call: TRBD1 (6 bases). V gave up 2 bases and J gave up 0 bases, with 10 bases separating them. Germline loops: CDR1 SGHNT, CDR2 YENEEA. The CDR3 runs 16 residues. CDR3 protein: CASSLQGTSTNEKLFF. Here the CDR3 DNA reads TGTGCCAGCAGCTTACAGGGGACCTCAACTAATGAAAAACTGTTTTTT.

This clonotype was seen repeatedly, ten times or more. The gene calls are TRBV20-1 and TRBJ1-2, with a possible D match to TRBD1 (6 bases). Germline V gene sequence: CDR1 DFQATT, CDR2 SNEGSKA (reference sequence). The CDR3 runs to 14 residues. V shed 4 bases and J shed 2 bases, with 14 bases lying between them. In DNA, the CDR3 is TGCAGTGCTAAGCCCCATGGGGGCAACTATGGCTACACCTTC. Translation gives CSAKPHGGNYGYTF.

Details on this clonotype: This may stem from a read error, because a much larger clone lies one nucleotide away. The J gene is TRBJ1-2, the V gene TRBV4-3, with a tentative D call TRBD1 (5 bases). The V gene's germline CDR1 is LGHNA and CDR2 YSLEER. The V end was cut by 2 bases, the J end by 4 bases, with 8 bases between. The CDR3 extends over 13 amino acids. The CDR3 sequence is CASSQPGGYGYTF. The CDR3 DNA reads TGCGCCAGCAGCCAACCGGGGGGCTATGGCTACACCTTC.

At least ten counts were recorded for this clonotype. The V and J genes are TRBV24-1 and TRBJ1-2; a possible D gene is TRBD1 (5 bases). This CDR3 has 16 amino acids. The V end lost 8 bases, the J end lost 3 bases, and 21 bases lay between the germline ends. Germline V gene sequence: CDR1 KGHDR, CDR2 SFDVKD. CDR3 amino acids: CATTTPPPGKDYGYTF. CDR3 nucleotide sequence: TGTGCCACCACAACCCCTCCCCCAGGGAAGGACTATGGCTACACCTTC.

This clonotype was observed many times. CDR3 amino acids: CSARDPGTGGEKLFF. The DNA of the CDR3 is TGCAGTGCTAGAGATCCCGGGACAGGGGGTGAAAAACTGTTTTTT. J is TRBJ1-4 and V is TRBV20-1, with 11 bases that match TRBD1. CDR1 is DFQATT, CDR2 SNEGSKA, per germline (reference sequence). This CDR3 region has 15 residues. Losses at the gene ends were 0 bases for V and 7 bases for J; bases not matched to a gene: 4.

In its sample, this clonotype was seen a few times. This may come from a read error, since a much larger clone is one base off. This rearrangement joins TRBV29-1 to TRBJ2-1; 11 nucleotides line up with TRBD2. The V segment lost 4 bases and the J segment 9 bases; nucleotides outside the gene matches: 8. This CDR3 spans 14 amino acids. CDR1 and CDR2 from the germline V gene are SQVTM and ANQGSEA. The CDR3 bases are TGCAGCGTTGCGGGACTAGCGGCGTCCGTTGAGCAGTTCTTC. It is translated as CSVAGLAASVEQFF.